This T cell receptor (beta chain) was captured by sequencing in a study of shared clonotypes between healthy human individuals. Notes on the study in general: Lower generation probabilities were found for non-shared clonotypes than for those shared by all four donors.

Sorted-subset replicate PCRs used about 0.2 ug of genomic DNA. This amount corresponded to about 29,000 T cell genomes. Using immunoSEQ multiplex PCR, the repertoire was profiled, and TCRdb retains in-frame clones only, with some absent. The sample lists around 610,000 clones, around 96% occurring once. CD45RO-negative CD8 cells positively selected for CCR7 made up the naive population, which excluded terminally differentiated effector memory CD45RA+ cells. About this clone: The target antigen is unknown.

The CDR3 length is 12 residues. Germline V gene lookup returns CDR1 SGDLS and CDR2 YYNGEE. J lost 7 bases, V lost 4 bases, and 4 bases had no gene match. The receptor's source is a woman younger than 45 in good health. The rearrangement uses TRBV9 and TRBJ1-2; 7 nucleotides agree with TRBD1. Specimen: naive CD8+ T cells sorted from blood. The CDR3 sequence: CASSSGTVGYTF. The CDR3 coding sequence is TGTGCCAGCAGCTCTGGGACAGTTGGCTACACCTTC. Together with reference TRBV9 and TRBJ1-2, the CDR3 gives the full variable domain: DSGVTQTPKHLITATGQRVTLRCSPRSGDLSVYWYQQSLDQGLQFLIQYYNGEERAKGNILERFSAQQFPDLHSELNLSSLELGDSALYFCASSSGTVGYTFGSGTRLTVV.